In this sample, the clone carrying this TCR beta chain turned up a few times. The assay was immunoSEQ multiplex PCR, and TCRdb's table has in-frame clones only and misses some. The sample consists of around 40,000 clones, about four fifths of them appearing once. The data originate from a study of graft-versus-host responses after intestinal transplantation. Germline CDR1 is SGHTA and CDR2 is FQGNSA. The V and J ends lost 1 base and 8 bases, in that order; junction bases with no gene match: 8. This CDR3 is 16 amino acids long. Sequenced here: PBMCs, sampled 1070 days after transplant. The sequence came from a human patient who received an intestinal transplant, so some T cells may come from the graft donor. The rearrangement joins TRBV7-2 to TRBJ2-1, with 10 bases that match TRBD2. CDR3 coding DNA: TGTGCCAGCAGCTTAGGGCTAGCGGGAGTTTCCCATGAGCAGTTCTTC. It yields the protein CASSLGLAGVSHEQFF.